The rows below give T cell receptor beta chains drawn from one sample of a study of OX40 agonist ivuxolimab in advanced cancers. Libraries were prepared by immunoSEQ multiplex PCR; TCRdb keeps only in-frame clonotypes and omits some of them. The sample has tens of thousands of clones; just over 85% are singletons. Sample: CD4+ or CD8+ T cells sorted from blood, taken in a trial of the OX40 agonist ivuxolimab. The source of these receptors is an adult with an advanced solid tumor such as melanoma, head and neck, liver or kidney cancer. The CDR3 runs from the conserved cysteine through the conserved F or W. The order of the fields is D gene, clone size, J gene, V gene, CDR3 protein, CDR3 DNA. D genes are given only for firm matches. Part of the rows lack a size; the others show once, few, many or a class for expanded clones.

d_call: -
clone_size: -
j_call: TRBJ1-2
v_call: TRBV19
cdr3_aa: CASSGGTVARSGYTF
cdr3_nt: TGTGCCAGTAGTGGTGGAACAGTGGCGCGGAGTGGCTACACCTTC

d_call: TRBD1
clone_size: -
j_call: TRBJ1-2
v_call: TRBV9
cdr3_aa: CASSVGGTGDGYTF
cdr3_nt: TGTGCCAGCAGCGTAGGAGGGACAGGGGATGGCTACACCTTC

d_call: TRBD1
clone_size: once
j_call: TRBJ2-3
v_call: TRBV19
cdr3_aa: CASERGQGLDTQYF
cdr3_nt: TGTGCTTCTGAACGGGGACAGGGCCTAGATACGCAGTATTTT

d_call: -
clone_size: -
j_call: TRBJ1-5
v_call: TRBV9
cdr3_aa: CASSVAGTHNQPQHF
cdr3_nt: TGTGCCAGCAGCGTAGCGGGAACCCACAATCAGCCCCAGCATTTT

d_call: -
clone_size: -
j_call: TRBJ1-1
v_call: TRBV7-6
cdr3_aa: CASSTGTLPEAFF
cdr3_nt: TGTGCCAGCAGTACAGGGACCTTGCCTGAAGCTTTCTTT

d_call: -
clone_size: -
j_call: TRBJ1-2
v_call: TRBV10-3
cdr3_aa: CAISAAGDTNYGYTF
cdr3_nt: TGTGCCATCAGTGCGGCAGGGGATACGAACTATGGCTACACCTTC

d_call: -
clone_size: -
j_call: TRBJ1-3
v_call: TRBV18
cdr3_aa: CAIISGNTIYF
cdr3_nt: TGTGCCATCATCTCTGGAAACACCATATATTTT

d_call: -
clone_size: -
j_call: TRBJ2-5
v_call: TRBV7-2
cdr3_aa: CASSLGRGAQRRKETQYF
cdr3_nt: TGTGCCAGCAGCTTAGGAAGGGGGGCTCAGAGGCGAAAAGAGACCCAGTACTTC

d_call: -
clone_size: -
j_call: TRBJ1-6
v_call: TRBV5-8
cdr3_aa: CASSRSGWASPLHF
cdr3_nt: TGTGCCAGCAGCCGTTCAGGGTGGGCTTCACCCCTCCACTTT

d_call: -
clone_size: -
j_call: TRBJ1-5
v_call: TRBV7-2
cdr3_aa: CASSITGTAVGPQHF
cdr3_nt: TGTGCCAGCAGCATAACCGGGACCGCCGTAGGGCCCCAGCATTTT

d_call: -
clone_size: once
j_call: TRBJ1-3
v_call: TRBV5-5
cdr3_aa: CASSVEFSGNTIYF
cdr3_nt: TGTGCCAGCAGCGTCGAGTTTTCGGGAAACACCATATATTTT

d_call: -
clone_size: -
j_call: TRBJ1-5
v_call: TRBV11-1
cdr3_aa: CASSSRPNQPQHF
cdr3_nt: TGTGCCAGCAGCTCACGCCCCAATCAGCCCCAGCATTTT

d_call: TRBD1
clone_size: -
j_call: TRBJ1-4
v_call: TRBV9
cdr3_aa: CASSIQGASGEKLFF
cdr3_nt: TGTGCCAGCAGCATCCAGGGGGCCTCTGGTGAAAAACTGTTTTTT

d_call: -
clone_size: -
j_call: TRBJ1-4
v_call: TRBV6-6
cdr3_aa: CASRTGPEEKLFF
cdr3_nt: TGTGCCAGCAGGACGGGACCAGAGGAAAAACTGTTTTTT

d_call: -
clone_size: -
j_call: TRBJ2-1
v_call: TRBV5-1
cdr3_aa: CASSAGQSPPNEQFF
cdr3_nt: TGCGCCAGCAGCGCGGGACAGTCCCCCCCTAATGAGCAGTTCTTC

d_call: -
clone_size: -
j_call: TRBJ1-5
v_call: TRBV6-5
cdr3_aa: CASRLTVGNQPQHF
cdr3_nt: TGTGCCAGCAGGCTCACCGTTGGCAATCAGCCCCAGCATTTT

d_call: -
clone_size: -
j_call: TRBJ2-6
v_call: TRBV7-9
cdr3_aa: CASSSDSPRRSGANVLTF
cdr3_nt: TGTGCCAGCAGCTCGGACAGTCCTCGGCGTTCTGGGGCCAACGTCCTGACTTTC

d_call: TRBD1
clone_size: -
j_call: TRBJ2-2
v_call: TRBV5-6
cdr3_aa: CASSLAGGLNTGELFF
cdr3_nt: TGTGCCAGCAGCTTGGCAGGGGGCCTGAACACCGGGGAGCTGTTTTTT

d_call: -
clone_size: -
j_call: TRBJ1-3
v_call: TRBV19
cdr3_aa: CASSSPKGNTIYF
cdr3_nt: TGTGCCAGTAGCTCCCCTAAAGGAAACACCATATATTTT

d_call: -
clone_size: -
j_call: TRBJ2-5
v_call: TRBV5-1
cdr3_aa: CASSLFAEETQYF
cdr3_nt: TGCGCCAGCAGCTTGTTTGCAGAAGAGACCCAGTACTTC

d_call: -
clone_size: once
j_call: TRBJ2-1
v_call: TRBV12-5
cdr3_aa: CASGWVTWGEQFF
cdr3_nt: TGTGCTAGTGGTTGGGTAACTTGGGGTGAGCAGTTCTTC

d_call: TRBD1
clone_size: once
j_call: TRBJ1-1
v_call: TRBV6-1
cdr3_aa: CATKLRQGANTEAFF
cdr3_nt: TGTGCCACCAAGCTGAGACAGGGGGCGAACACTGAAGCTTTCTTT

d_call: -
clone_size: -
j_call: TRBJ2-3
v_call: TRBV9
cdr3_aa: CASTPDGAADTQYF
cdr3_nt: TGTGCCAGCACTCCGGACGGGGCCGCAGATACGCAGTATTTT

d_call: -
clone_size: -
j_call: TRBJ1-6
v_call: TRBV10-3
cdr3_aa: CAISNEGPSYNSPLHF
cdr3_nt: TGTGCCATCAGTAACGAAGGGCCCTCCTATAATTCACCCCTCCACTTT

d_call: -
clone_size: once
j_call: TRBJ1-4
v_call: TRBV2
cdr3_aa: CASGRGIGEKLFF
cdr3_nt: TGTGCCAGCGGGAGGGGGATAGGTGAAAAACTGTTTTTT

d_call: -
clone_size: -
j_call: TRBJ2-3
v_call: TRBV29-1
cdr3_aa: CSTDTDTQYF
cdr3_nt: TGCAGCACTGATACAGATACGCAGTATTTT

d_call: -
clone_size: -
j_call: TRBJ2-6
v_call: TRBV7-9
cdr3_aa: CASSSRGRSGANVLTF
cdr3_nt: TGTGCCAGCAGCTCCAGGGGTCGGTCAGGGGCCAACGTCCTGACTTTC

d_call: -
clone_size: once
j_call: TRBJ1-3
v_call: TRBV7-9
cdr3_aa: CASSQGHPRTGNTIYF
cdr3_nt: TGTGCCAGCAGTCAGGGACATCCGCGGACTGGAAACACCATATATTTT

d_call: TRBD1
clone_size: -
j_call: TRBJ1-4
v_call: TRBV18
cdr3_aa: CASSFNRGENEKLFF
cdr3_nt: TGTGCCAGCTCATTCAACAGGGGAGAAAATGAAAAACTGTTTTTT

d_call: -
clone_size: few
j_call: TRBJ1-1
v_call: TRBV11-1
cdr3_aa: CASSLWGAANTEAFF
cdr3_nt: TGTGCCAGCAGCTTATGGGGGGCAGCGAACACTGAAGCTTTCTTT

d_call: -
clone_size: -
j_call: TRBJ2-1
v_call: TRBV6-1
cdr3_aa: CASSEPRALYNEQFF
cdr3_nt: TGTGCCAGCAGTGAACCCCGGGCCCTCTACAATGAGCAGTTCTTC

d_call: TRBD1
clone_size: -
j_call: TRBJ2-6
v_call: TRBV5-4
cdr3_aa: CASSPGRDRGYIAVNVLTF
cdr3_nt: TGTGCCAGCAGCCCCGGGCGGGACAGGGGGTATATAGCAGTCAACGTCCTGACTTTC

d_call: TRBD1
clone_size: -
j_call: TRBJ2-3
v_call: TRBV19
cdr3_aa: CASSIGRGSLDTQYF
cdr3_nt: TGTGCCAGTAGTATCGGCAGGGGGAGCTTAGATACGCAGTATTTT

d_call: TRBD1
clone_size: -
j_call: TRBJ1-2
v_call: TRBV5-4
cdr3_aa: CASSQGQGVDGYTF
cdr3_nt: TGTGCCAGCAGCCAGGGACAGGGGGTGGATGGCTACACCTTC

d_call: TRBD1
clone_size: few
j_call: TRBJ1-6
v_call: TRBV30
cdr3_aa: CAWTKGGLGNSPLHF
cdr3_nt: TGTGCCTGGACCAAAGGGGGCTTAGGTAATTCACCCCTCCACTTT

d_call: -
clone_size: few
j_call: TRBJ1-1
v_call: TRBV27
cdr3_aa: CASRSTGGRAEAFF
cdr3_nt: TGTGCCAGCAGGTCTACCGGAGGGAGAGCTGAAGCTTTCTTT

d_call: -
clone_size: -
j_call: TRBJ1-1
v_call: TRBV18
cdr3_aa: CASSPRENTEAFF
cdr3_nt: TGTGCCAGCTCACCAAGGGAGAACACTGAAGCTTTCTTT

d_call: TRBD1
clone_size: -
j_call: TRBJ1-6
v_call: TRBV6-4
cdr3_aa: CASSGTGSSPLHF
cdr3_nt: TGTGCCAGCAGTGGGACAGGGAGTTCACCCCTCCACTTT

d_call: TRBD1
clone_size: -
j_call: TRBJ2-7
v_call: TRBV5-1
cdr3_aa: CASSSLATGGNEQYF
cdr3_nt: TGCGCCAGCAGCTCCCTCGCGACAGGGGGGAACGAGCAGTACTTC

d_call: -
clone_size: -
j_call: TRBJ1-2
v_call: TRBV10-3
cdr3_aa: CAISETGSYGYTF
cdr3_nt: TGTGCCATCAGTGAAACCGGGAGCTATGGCTACACCTTC

d_call: -
clone_size: -
j_call: TRBJ2-7
v_call: TRBV5-4
cdr3_aa: CASSPFQGTYEQYF
cdr3_nt: TGTGCCAGCAGCCCCTTTCAGGGTACCTACGAGCAGTACTTC